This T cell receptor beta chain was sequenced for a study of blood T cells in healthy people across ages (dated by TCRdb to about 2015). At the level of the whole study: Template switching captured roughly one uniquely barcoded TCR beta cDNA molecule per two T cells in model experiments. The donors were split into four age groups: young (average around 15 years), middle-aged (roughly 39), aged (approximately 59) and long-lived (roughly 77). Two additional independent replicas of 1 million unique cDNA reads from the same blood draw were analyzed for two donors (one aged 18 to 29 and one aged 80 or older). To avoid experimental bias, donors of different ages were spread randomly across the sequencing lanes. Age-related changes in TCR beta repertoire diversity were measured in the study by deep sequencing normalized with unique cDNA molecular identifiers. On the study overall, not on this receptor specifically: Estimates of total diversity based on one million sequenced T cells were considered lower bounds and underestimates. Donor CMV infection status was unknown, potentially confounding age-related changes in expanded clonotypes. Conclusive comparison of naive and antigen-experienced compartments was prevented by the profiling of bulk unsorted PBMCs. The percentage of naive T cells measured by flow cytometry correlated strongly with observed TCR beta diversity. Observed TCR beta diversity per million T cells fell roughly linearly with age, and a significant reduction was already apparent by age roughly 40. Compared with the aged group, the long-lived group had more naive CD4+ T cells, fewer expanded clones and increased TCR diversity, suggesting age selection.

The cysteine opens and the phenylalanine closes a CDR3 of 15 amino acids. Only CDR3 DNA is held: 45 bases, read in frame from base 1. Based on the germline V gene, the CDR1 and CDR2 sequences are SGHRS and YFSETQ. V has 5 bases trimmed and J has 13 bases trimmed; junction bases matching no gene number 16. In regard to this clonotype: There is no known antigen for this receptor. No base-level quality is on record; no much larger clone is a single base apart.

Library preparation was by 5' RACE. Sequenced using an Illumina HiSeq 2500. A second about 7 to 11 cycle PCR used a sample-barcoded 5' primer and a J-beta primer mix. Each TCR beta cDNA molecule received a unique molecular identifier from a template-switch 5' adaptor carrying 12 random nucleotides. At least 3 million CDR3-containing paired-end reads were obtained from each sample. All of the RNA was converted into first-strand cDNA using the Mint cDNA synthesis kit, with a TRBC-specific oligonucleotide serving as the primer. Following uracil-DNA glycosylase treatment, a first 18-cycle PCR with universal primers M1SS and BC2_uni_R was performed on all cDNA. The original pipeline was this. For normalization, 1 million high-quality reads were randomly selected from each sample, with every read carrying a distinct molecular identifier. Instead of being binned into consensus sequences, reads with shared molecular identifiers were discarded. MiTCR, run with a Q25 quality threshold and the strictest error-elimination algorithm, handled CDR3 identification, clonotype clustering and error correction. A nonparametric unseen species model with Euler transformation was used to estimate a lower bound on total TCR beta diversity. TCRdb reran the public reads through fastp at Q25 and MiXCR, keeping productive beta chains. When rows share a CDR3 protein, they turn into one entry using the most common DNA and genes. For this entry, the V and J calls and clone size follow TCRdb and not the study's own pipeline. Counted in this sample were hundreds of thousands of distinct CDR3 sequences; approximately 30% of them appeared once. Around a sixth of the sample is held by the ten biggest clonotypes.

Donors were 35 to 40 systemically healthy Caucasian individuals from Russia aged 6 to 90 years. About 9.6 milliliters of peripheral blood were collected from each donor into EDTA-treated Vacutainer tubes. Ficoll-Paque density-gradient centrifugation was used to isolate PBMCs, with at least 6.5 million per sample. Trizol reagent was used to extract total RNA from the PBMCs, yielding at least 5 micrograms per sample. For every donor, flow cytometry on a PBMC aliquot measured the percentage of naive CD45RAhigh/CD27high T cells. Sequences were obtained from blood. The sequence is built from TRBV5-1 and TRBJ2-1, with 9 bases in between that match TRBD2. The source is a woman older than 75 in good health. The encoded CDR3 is CASRVAGALQETQFF. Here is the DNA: TGCGCCAGCAGGGTAGCGGGGGCCTTACAAGAGACCCAGTTCTTC.